Presented here are 9 T cell receptor beta chains from one specimen sequenced in a study of control samples from healthy donors and cancer patients. Sequencing used immunoSEQ multiplex PCR; TCRdb keeps in-frame clones, though not all of them. This table holds fewer than 500,000 clones, 75% to 95% found once. The sequenced sample consisted of PBMCs. These receptors were collected from a man aged 40-49 years with head and neck cancer.

The table lists this clone with a count of one. The chain has TRBV11-2 and TRBJ2-5; the match to TRBD1 covers 7 bases. Losses at the gene ends were 6 bases for V and 5 bases for J; bases not matched to a gene: 12. The CDR3 runs to 15 residues. Looked up from germline, CDR1 is SGHAT and CDR2 is FQNNGV. CDR3: CASSKDRQGMETQYF. CDR3 DNA sequence: TGTGCCAGCAGTAAGGACAGACAGGGTATGGAGACCCAGTACTTC.

Comment on this clone: Its ends do not fully match the called genes, so a read error is possible. This chain joins TRBV27 and TRBJ2-2; D possibly corresponds to TRBD2 (5 bases). CDR3 length equals 12 residues. Per the germline V gene, CDR1 is MNHEY and CDR2 is SMNVEV (reference sequence). The CDR3 protein is CASTIVHRGAVF. DNA for the CDR3: TGTGCCAGCACCATAGTACACCGGGGAGCTGTTTTT.

The chain recombines TRBV5-1 with TRBJ2-2; possibly TRBD1 for D (6 bases). This CDR3 spans 14 amino acids. Germline V gene sequence: CDR1 SGHRS, CDR2 YFSETQ. V lost 7 bases, J lost 6 bases, and 16 bases lay in between. CDR3 protein: CASVRDNNPGELFF. DNA of the CDR3: TGCGCCAGCGTCCGGGACAACAACCCCGGGGAGCTGTTTTTT. Using reference TRBV5-1 and TRBJ2-2 for the parts outside the CDR3, the full variable domain is KAGVTQTPRYLIKTRGQQVTLSCSPISGHRSVSWYQQTPGQGLQFLFEYFSETQRNKGNFPGRFSGRQFSNSRSEMNVSTLELGDSALYLCASVRDNNPGELFFGEGSRLTVL.

This clone has a handful of counts. The chain has TRBV7-2 and TRBJ1-2, with D hard to call. The CDR3 extends over 13 amino acids. V lost 2 bases and J lost 4, with 8 bases in between. The V gene's germline CDR1 is SGHTA and CDR2 FQGNSA. CDR3 coding DNA: TGTGCCAGCAGCTTAAGCAGCGGCTATGGCTACACCTTC. Residues: CASSLSSGYGYTF.

The chain joins TRBV23-1 to TRBJ1-5, with D unresolved. TRBV23-1 is sorted into the ORF group, with uncertain function. The CDR3 length is 16 residues. Trimming pared 1 base from V and 4 bases from J, leaving 14 bases between. The CDR3 DNA is TGCGCCAGCAGTCAATACCTACTCCGGGATAATCAGCCCCAGCATTTT. This translates into CASSQYLLRDNQPQHF.

This chain connects TRBV10-2 to TRBJ2-7, with 8 nucleotides matching TRBD1. The germline V gene has CDR1 WSHSY and CDR2 SAAADI. The CDR3 covers 15 residues. V shed 7 bases and J 0 bases; nucleotides not matched to a gene: 8. CDR3 nucleotide sequence: TGCGCCAGCATCACGGACAGGGAGGCCTCCTACGAGCAGTACTTC. Its protein is CASITDREASYEQYF.

The rearrangement uses TRBV7-8 and TRBJ1-1; no definite D call. Trimming left V 2 bases short and J 2 bases short, with 9 bases between. The length of the CDR3 is 14 residues. Germline CDR1 and CDR2: SGHVS and FQNEAQ. CDR3 region: CASSLQFGNTEAFF. CDR3 nucleotide sequence: TGTGCCAGCAGCTTACAATTCGGAAACACTGAAGCTTTCTTT.

The V gene is TRBV27, the J gene TRBJ1-5; D gene ambiguous. CDR3 length equals 17 residues. V was cut by 6 bases and J by 0 bases, with 18 bases left in between. CDR1 and CDR2 from the germline V gene are MNHEY and SMNVEV (reference sequence). The CDR3 is CASSPFANLNSNQPQHF. The DNA for the CDR3 is TGTGCCAGCAGCCCCTTCGCGAACCTAAATAGCAATCAGCCCCAGCATTTT.

This chain joins TRBV3-1 (or the pseudogene TRBV3-2) and TRBJ2-5, with 8 positions matching TRBD2. The V gene end was trimmed by 5 bases and the J gene end by 8 bases; junction bases not matched to a gene: 16. CDR3 size: 16 residues. CDR1 and CDR2 (germline): LGHDT, YNNKEL (reference sequence). CDR3 protein: CASSEPQGRGAGTQYF. CDR3 sequence (DNA): TGTGCCAGCAGCGAACCTCAGGGGCGGGGGGCCGGAACCCAGTACTTC.